The 20 T cell receptor beta chains below all came from one sample that was sequenced in a study of T cell changes during pregnancy in multiple sclerosis. The method was immunoSEQ multiplex PCR; TCRdb's version includes in-frame clones alone and lacks a portion of them. The table includes tens of thousands of clones, about 90% detected once. Material: CD4+ T cells from peripheral blood mononuclear cells, obtained after pregnancy. The receptors were gathered from a female donor with multiple sclerosis, enrolled in a pregnancy study.

This clone was detected only a few times. The chain joins TRBV15 to TRBJ1-5, with a tentative D call TRBD1 (5 bases). CDR1 and CDR2 from the germline V gene are LNHNV and YYDKDF (reference sequence). The CDR3 consists of 16 residues. V was pared by 4 bases and J by 3 bases, with 16 bases between. The CDR3 nucleotides are TGTGCCACCAGCAAGGAGAGAGGAGGGGTCAATCAGCCCCAGCATTTT. As protein: CATSKERGGVNQPQHF. The entire variable domain, with the rest obtained from reference TRBV15 and TRBJ1-5, is as follows: DAMVIQNPRYQVTQFGKPVTLSCSQTLNHNVMYWYQQKSSQAPKLLFHYYDKDFNNEADTPDNFQSRRPNTSFCFLDIRSPGLGDTAMYLCATSKERGGVNQPQHFGDGTRLSIL.

The CDR3 loop reads CASSWTGTVGTGELFF. The CDR3 DNA reads TGTGCCAGCAGCTGGACAGGGACGGTGGGGACCGGGGAGCTGTTTTTT. This chain links TRBV5-6 with TRBJ2-2, with 8 bases aligning to TRBD1. V lost 3 bases and J lost 5; bases outside the gene matches: 9. From germline, CDR1 is SGHDT and CDR2 YYEEEE. The CDR3 runs to 16 residues.

V and J are TRBV7-2 and TRBJ1-1; D unresolved. V was trimmed by 3 bases and J by 4 bases, leaving 15 bases between them. Germline loops: CDR1 SGHTA, CDR2 FQGNSA. CDR3 length: 15 residues. The CDR3 reads CASSLRALSRTEAFF. In nucleotides, the CDR3 is TGTGCCAGCAGCTTGAGGGCGTTGTCTCGCACTGAAGCTTTCTTT. The entire variable domain, with the rest obtained from reference TRBV7-2 and TRBJ1-1, is as follows: GAGVSQSPSNKVTEKGKDVELRCDPISGHTALYWYRQSLGQGLEFLIYFQGNSAPDKSGLPSDRFSAERTGGSVSTLTIQRTQQEDSAVYLCASSLRALSRTEAFFGQGTRLTVV.

The rearrangement links TRBV19 to TRBJ1-1, with a weak D call TRBD1 (6 bases). The CDR3 covers 13 residues. V was cut by 5 bases and J by 4 bases, with 11 bases left in between. In germline, CDR1 is LNHDA, CDR2 SQIVND (reference sequence). The CDR3 DNA sequence: TGTGCCAGTAGTTTTACAGGGTCCACTGAAGCTTTCTTT. The encoded protein is CASSFTGSTEAFF.

This clone appeared a single time. The V and J genes are TRBV7-2 and TRBJ1-1, with a weak D call TRBD1 (6 bases). CDR1 is SGHTA and CDR2 is FQGNSA in the germline V gene. The CDR3 has 14 amino acids. With 5 bases removed from V and 7 bases from J, the gap between germline ends came to 17 bases. The CDR3 loop is CASSLGQPRGEAFF. The CDR3 DNA is TGTGCCAGCAGCCTCGGACAGCCACGAGGTGAAGCTTTCTTT.

The chain recombines TRBV5-1 with TRBJ1-1; 7 nucleotides agree with TRBD1. The CDR3 totals 13 residues. Germline V gene sequence: CDR1 SGHRS, CDR2 YFSETQ. V shed 2 bases and J 5 bases; nucleotides not matched to a gene: 3. This CDR3 reads CASSLVQGTEAFF. Written as DNA, the CDR3 is TGCGCCAGCAGCTTAGTACAGGGGACTGAAGCTTTCTTT.

The rearrangement joins TRBV4-3 to TRBJ2-7, with 8 bases matching TRBD1. The length of the CDR3 is 15 residues. The junction had 6 bases not matched to a gene; V was cut back by 0 bases and J by 5 bases. Looked up from germline, CDR1 is LGHNA and CDR2 is YSLEER. The CDR3 DNA sequence: TGCGCCAGCAGCCAAGATTGGACAGGGTCGGACGAGCAGTACTTC. Its translation: CASSQDWTGSDEQYF.

The V and J genes are TRBV2 and TRBJ1-6; D is possibly TRBD1 (5 bases). In germline, CDR1 is SNHLY, CDR2 FYNNEI. The CDR3 length is 11 residues. V was pared by 8 bases and J by 10 bases, with 9 bases between. The CDR3 reads CASRGGSPLHF. CDR3 nucleotides: TGTGCCAGCCGCGGGGGGTCACCCCTCCACTTT.

The CDR3 bases are TGTGCCAGCAGCCAAGACGCGGGGGCCCAAGAGACCCAGTACTTC. Translating gives CASSQDAGAQETQYF. J is TRBJ2-5 and V is TRBV7-2, with D perhaps matching TRBD2 (7 bases). Germline V CDR1 and CDR2: SGHTA, FQGNSA. Deletions cut 5 bases from V and 1 base from J, with 14 bases between. CDR3 size: 15 residues.

J is TRBJ1-4 and V is TRBV5-4; the D is unclear. Between the trimmed V and J ends, which lost 2 bases and 4 bases, there was a span of 12 bases. CDR1 SGHNT and CDR2 YYREEE come from the germline V gene (reference sequence). The CDR3 has 15 amino acids. The CDR3 reads CASSLKTSGNEKLFF. CDR3 DNA: TGTGCCAGCAGCTTAAAAACTAGCGGTAATGAAAAACTGTTTTTT.

This chain connects TRBV29-1 to TRBJ2-5, with 8 bases that match TRBD1. Unmatched junction bases numbered 8, after V lost 7 bases and J lost 7 bases. Germline CDR1 is SQVTM and CDR2 is ANQGSEA. CDR3 length: 12 residues. CDR3 sequence reads: CSGGTTGVTQYF. CDR3 DNA: TGCAGCGGAGGGACGACAGGGGTGACCCAGTACTTC.

V gene TRBV5-4 combines with J gene TRBJ2-3; TRBD1 is a possible D gene (6 bases). The germline CDR1 and CDR2 sequences are SGHNT and YYREEE (reference sequence). This CDR3 region has 14 residues. V was clipped by 0 bases and J by 6 bases, with 11 bases between them. CDR3 sequence reads: CASSLELGADTQYF. The CDR3 DNA reads as TGTGCCAGCAGCTTGGAATTGGGGGCGGATACGCAGTATTTT.

CDR3: CASSSGLAGDTDTQYF. CDR3 sequence (DNA): TGTGCCAGCAGTTCCGGACTAGCGGGGGACACAGATACGCAGTATTTT. This rearrangement joins TRBV6-6 to TRBJ2-3, with 13 bases aligning to TRBD2. There are 16 residues in the CDR3. V was pared by 4 bases and J by 2 bases, with 3 bases of the junction left unmatched. CDR1 and CDR2 (germline): MNHNY, SVGAGI (reference sequence).

This clone was counted a single time. The chain combines TRBV2 with TRBJ2-7; 9 positions agree with TRBD1. V lost 10 bases, J lost 0 bases, and 22 bases stayed unmatched. This CDR3 is 19 amino acids long. From germline, CDR1 is SNHLY and CDR2 FYNNEI. CDR3 sequence (DNA): TGTGCCATCCAGGAAGGGTCCACGGGACAGGGTAGGAGCTCCTACGAGCAGTACTTC. This sequence encodes CAIQEGSTGQGRSSYEQYF. Full variable domain (missing parts from reference TRBV2 and TRBJ2-7): EPEVTQTPSHQVTQMGQEVILRCVPISNHLYFYWYRQILGQKVEFLVSFYNNEISEKSEIFDDQFSVERPDGSNFTLKIRSTKLEDSAMYFCAIQEGSTGQGRSSYEQYFGPGTRLTVT.

The chain combines TRBV11-2 with TRBJ1-3, with D unclear. The CDR3 consists of 15 residues. V was clipped by 3 bases and J by 3 bases, with 12 bases between them. Germline lookup yields CDR1 SGHAT and CDR2 FQNNGV. The CDR3 DNA reads as TGTGCCAGCAGCTTCCTGGGGAGTGGTGGAAACACCATATATTTT. This sequence encodes CASSFLGSGGNTIYF. Looking up the rest from reference TRBV11-2 and TRBJ1-3 gives the full variable domain: EAGVAQSPRYKIIEKRQSVAFWCNPISGHATLYWYQQILGQGPKLLIQFQNNGVVDDSQLPKDRFSAERLKGVDSTLKIQPAKLEDSAVYLCASSFLGSGGNTIYFGEGSWLTVV.

The chain has TRBV5-6 and TRBJ1-2; a weak D match, TRBD1 (5 bases). Trimming left V 0 bases short and J 4 bases short, with 16 bases between. The CDR3 loop spans 16 amino acids. Germline V lookup: CDR1 SGHDT, CDR2 YYEEEE. CDR3: CASSLGIPGNFYGYTF. The CDR3 DNA sequence: TGTGCCAGCAGCTTGGGGATCCCAGGGAATTTCTATGGCTACACCTTC. Looking up the rest from reference TRBV5-6 and TRBJ1-2 gives the full variable domain: DAGVTQSPTHLIKTRGQQVTLRCSPKSGHDTVSWYQQALGQGPQFIFQYYEEEERQRGNFPDRFSGHQFPNYSSELNVNALLLGDSALYLCASSLGIPGNFYGYTFGSGTRLTVV.

This chain joins TRBV6-4 and TRBJ2-3; D is uncertain. This CDR3 spans 15 amino acids. The germline V and J ends were trimmed by 0 bases and 3 bases, with 10 bases remaining between them. Germline CDR1 MRHNA, CDR2 SNTAGT. The CDR3 DNA sequence: TGTGCCAGCAGTGACTCGGGTGACGGGACAGATACGCAGTATTTT. Protein: CASSDSGDGTDTQYF.

The chain recombines TRBV4-2 with TRBJ1-4; TRBD1 aligns across 7 bases. V was clipped by 1 base and J by 8 bases; unmatched bases: 10. The CDR3 runs 16 residues. CDR1 is LGHNA and CDR2 is YNFKEQ in the germline V gene. The CDR3 bases are TGTGCCAGCAGCCAAGCGGCAGGGGGACTTTTCGAAAAACTGTTTTTT. Protein product: CASSQAAGGLFEKLFF.

The table lists this clone with a few counts. The CDR3 loop is CASSSRTRLYEQYF. The DNA for the CDR3 is TGTGCCAGCAGTTCCCGGACTAGGCTATACGAGCAGTACTTC. The genes are TRBV27 and TRBJ2-7; 7 nucleotides agree with TRBD2. Trimming removed 4 bases from V and 4 bases from J; junction bases left unmatched: 7. This CDR3 comprises 14 residues. The germline V gene has CDR1 MNHEY and CDR2 SMNVEV (reference sequence).

V and J are TRBV7-8 and TRBJ2-7; D may be TRBD2 (5 bases). Germline CDR1 reads SGHVS; CDR2 reads FQNEAQ. Trimming shortened V by 2 bases and J by 7 bases, and 12 bases separated the two germline ends. This CDR3 has 13 residues. CDR3 DNA: TGTGCCAGCAGCTTATTGCAGGCGGGTGAGCAGTACTTC. It encodes CASSLLQAGEQYF.